The clone carrying this T cell receptor (beta chain) was observed a single time. The target antigen is unknown. Upon completion of about ten days in culture, CD4+ T cells were isolated. Everyone in the study got two shots of either the BNT162b2 or mRNA-1273 vaccine. The source of the sample is a study of vaccination effects on CD4 cells after COVID-19. About the research overall: PBMC cultures contained two million cells per well, about 10 IU/ml IL-2 and roughly 10 ug/ml peptides.

This CDR3 region has 13 residues. V was pared by 5 bases and J by 4 bases, with 4 bases of the junction left unmatched. Germline V gene sequence: CDR1 SGHRS, CDR2 YFSETQ. The data were produced by immunoSEQ multiplex PCR, yet TCRdb's version contains in-frame clones alone and is incomplete. This table has around 49,000 clones, approximately 70% appearing once. The receptor comes from a human donor who received a COVID-19 vaccine. This specimen consisted of CD4+ T cells from PBMCs cultured without peptide, obtained after COVID-19 vaccination. This chain links TRBV5-1 with TRBJ2-7; 9 bases are a match to TRBD2. CDR3 region: CASRLAGPYEQYF. In nucleotides, the CDR3 is TGCGCCAGCAGACTAGCGGGTCCTTACGAGCAGTACTTC.